This T cell receptor (beta chain) was found in a study of blood T cell repertoires in COVID-19. Data came from immunoSEQ multiplex PCR; TCRdb stores just in-frame clones and leaves some out. The data contain over 130,000 clones, around three quarters of them seen just once; the ten biggest clones take up around 17%. V was trimmed by 7 bases and J by 3 bases, leaving 18 bases between them. The germline V gene encodes CDR1 MNHEY and CDR2 SVGAGI. The CDR3 runs to 15 residues. Source material: peripheral blood. This sequence originates from a man aged 50-59 years with acute or convalescent COVID-19. The chain employs TRBV6-5 and TRBJ1-2; TRBD1 is a possible D gene (5 bases). This chain's CDR3 is CASTSPGGAYYGYTF. For the CDR3, the DNA is TGTGCCAGCACCTCCCCCGGCGGGGCTTACTATGGCTACACCTTC.